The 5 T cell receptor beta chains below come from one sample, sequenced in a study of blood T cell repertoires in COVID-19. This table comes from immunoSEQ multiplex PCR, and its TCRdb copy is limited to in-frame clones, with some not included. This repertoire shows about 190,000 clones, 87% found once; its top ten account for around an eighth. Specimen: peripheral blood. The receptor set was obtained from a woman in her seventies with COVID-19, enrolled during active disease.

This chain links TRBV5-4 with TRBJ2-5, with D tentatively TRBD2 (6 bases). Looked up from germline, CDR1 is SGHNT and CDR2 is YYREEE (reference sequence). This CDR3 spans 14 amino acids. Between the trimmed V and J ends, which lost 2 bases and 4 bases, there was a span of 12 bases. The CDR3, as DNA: TGTGCCAGCAGCTTTCCAGGGCGGGGAGAGACCCAGTACTTC. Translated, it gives CASSFPGRGETQYF.

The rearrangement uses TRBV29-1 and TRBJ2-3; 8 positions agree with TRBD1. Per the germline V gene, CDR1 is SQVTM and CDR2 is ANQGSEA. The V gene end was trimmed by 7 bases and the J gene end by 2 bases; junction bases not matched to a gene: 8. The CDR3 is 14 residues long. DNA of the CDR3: TGCAGCGCCCGACAGGGGCCACACACAGATACGCAGTATTTT. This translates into CSARQGPHTDTQYF.

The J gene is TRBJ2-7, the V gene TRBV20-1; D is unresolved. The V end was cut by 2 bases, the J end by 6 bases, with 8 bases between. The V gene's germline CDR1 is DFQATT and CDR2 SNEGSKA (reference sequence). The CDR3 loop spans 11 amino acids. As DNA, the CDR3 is TGCAGTGCTAGACAGGTAACCGAGCAGTACTTC. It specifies CSARQVTEQYF.

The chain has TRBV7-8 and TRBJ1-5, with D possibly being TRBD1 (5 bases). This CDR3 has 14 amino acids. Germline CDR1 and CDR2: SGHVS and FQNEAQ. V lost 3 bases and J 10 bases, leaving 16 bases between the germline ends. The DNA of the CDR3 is TGTGCCAGCAGCTTGGCAGGGCCCCGCGATCCCCAGCATTTT. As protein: CASSLAGPRDPQHF.

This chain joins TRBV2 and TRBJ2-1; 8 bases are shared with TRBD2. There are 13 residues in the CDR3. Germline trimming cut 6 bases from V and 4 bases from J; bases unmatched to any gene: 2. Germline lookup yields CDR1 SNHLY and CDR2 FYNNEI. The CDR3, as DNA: TGTGCCAGCAGCACTAGCGGATACAATGAGCAGTTCTTC. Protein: CASSTSGYNEQFF.